This T cell receptor beta chain was found in a study of blood T cell repertoires in COVID-19. Study-wide context: The United States, Italy and Spain provided the acute and convalescent COVID-19 samples. T cells, B-cell-depleted T cells, or PBMCs provided the cDNA or gDNA that served as material.

V lost 0 bases and J lost 4; bases outside the gene matches: 2. Germline V lookup: CDR1 SGDLS, CDR2 YYNGEE. There are 15 residues in the CDR3. In the original workflow: Amplifying reference gene primers gave estimates of nucleated cell counts. Clones were sequenced by immunoSEQ multiplex PCR, and TCRdb holds only the in-frame ones, with some missing. V, J and clone size were drawn from that table, and D and trimming were deduced from the DNA. Of about 150,000 clones listed, nearly 80% are singletons. The chain uses TRBV9 and TRBJ2-1; TRBD2 aligns across 9 bases. Sequenced input: peripheral blood. The origin of this receptor is an elderly woman with acute or convalescent COVID-19. The CDR3, as DNA: TGTGCCAGCAGCGTAGCAGCGGGAGGTTACAATGAGCAGTTCTTC. This gives the protein CASSVAAGGYNEQFF.